The 4 T cell receptor beta chains presented below share a single source sample, sequenced in a study of CD8 T cells in Susac syndrome. Reverse transcription of roughly 0.5 to 1 ug RNA was carried out with random hexamers. TCRdb itself ran the immunoSEQ multiplex PCR reads through MiXCR, one entry per CDR3 protein. The sample lists 250,000 to 300,000 distinct CDR3 sequences, about 82% seen once, with roughly 0.21% in the top ten. Sequenced: CD8+ T cells from PBMCs. The receptors shown here come from a human donor with multiple sclerosis.

This clonotype was detected a few times. The chain links TRBV3-1 to TRBJ2-7; D is possibly TRBD1 or TRBD2 (5 bases each). Trimming removed 4 bases at V and 7 bases at J, with 23 bases between. The CDR3 covers 16 residues. Germline V gene lookup returns CDR1 LGHDT and CDR2 YNNKEL (reference sequence). The CDR3 reads CASSLCECLRGREQYF. DNA for the CDR3: TGTGCCAGCAGCCTATGCGAGTGCCTGAGGGGTCGGGAGCAGTACTTC.

This chain links TRBV15 with TRBJ2-3; a weak D match, TRBD2 (6 bases). Germline loops: CDR1 LNHNV, CDR2 YYDKDF (reference sequence). The CDR3 sequence is 16 residues long. Trimming left V 0 bases short and J 1 base short, with 11 bases between. CDR3 sequence (DNA): TGTGCCACCAGCAGAGACACGGGAGATGGCACAGATACGCAGTATTTT. It is translated as CATSRDTGDGTDTQYF.

CDR3 bases: TGCGCCAGCAGCCGGGGACTAGAGGTAGGGAATGAGCAGTTCTTC. This gives the protein CASSRGLEVGNEQFF. The chain joins TRBV5-1 to TRBJ2-1; TRBD2 agrees at 8 bases. The germline gives CDR1 SGHRS, CDR2 YFSETQ. The length of the CDR3 is 15 residues. The trim removed 4 bases at V and 7 bases at J, leaving 10 bases unmatched.

The chain employs TRBV15 and TRBJ1-1; D not resolved. The CDR3 is 13 amino acids. The germline CDR1 and CDR2 sequences are LNHNV and YYDKDF (reference sequence). V gave up 1 base and J gave up 1 base, with 4 bases separating them. The CDR3 sequence is CATSRVRNTEAFF. CDR3 DNA sequence: TGTGCCACCAGCAGAGTCAGGAACACTGAAGCTTTCTTT.